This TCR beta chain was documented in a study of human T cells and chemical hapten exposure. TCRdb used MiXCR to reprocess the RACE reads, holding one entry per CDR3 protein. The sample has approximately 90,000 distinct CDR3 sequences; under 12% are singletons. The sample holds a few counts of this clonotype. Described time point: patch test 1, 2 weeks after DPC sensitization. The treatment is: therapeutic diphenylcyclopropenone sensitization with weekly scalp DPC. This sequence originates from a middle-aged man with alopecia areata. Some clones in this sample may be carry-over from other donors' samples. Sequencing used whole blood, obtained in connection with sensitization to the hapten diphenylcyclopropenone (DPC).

CDR3 coding DNA: TGTGCCAGCAGTTTATCAAGGGGGAACGGGGGCCCTAGAAATGAGCAGTTCTTC. This codes for CASSLSRGNGGPRNEQFF. The V gene is TRBV27, the J gene TRBJ2-1, with D perhaps given as TRBD1 or TRBD2 (6 bases each). V shed 0 bases and J shed 7 bases, with 22 bases lying between them. This CDR3 contains 18 residues. The V gene's germline CDR1 is MNHEY and CDR2 SMNVEV (reference sequence).